The 14 T cell receptor beta chains below come from one sample, sequenced in a study of cytomegalovirus exposure and HLA in healthy donors. Produced via immunoSEQ multiplex PCR; TCRdb's table is partial and in-frame only. The sample contains about 110,000 clones, around nine tenths of which appear only once. Sequenced: PBMCs. All receptors come from a woman under 30 in good health and CMV-seronegative.

This CDR3 is CASSATGGGNTIYF. CDR3 coding DNA: TGTGCCAGCAGCGCTACAGGGGGTGGAAACACCATATATTTT. The genes are TRBV9 and TRBJ1-3, with 8 bases aligning to TRBD1. With V trimmed by 3 bases and J by 3 bases, 2 bases remained unmatched. The CDR3 is 14 residues long. Germline assignment: CDR1 SGDLS and CDR2 YYNGEE.

The chain has TRBV7-8 and TRBJ1-2; D gene ambiguous. Germline CDR1 SGHVS, CDR2 FQNEAQ. V was cut by 4 bases and J by 6 bases, with 18 bases left in between. CDR3 length: 15 residues. The CDR3, as DNA: TGTGCCAGCAGCTCCCAGACACTCAGGCGGGATGGCTACACCTTC. This sequence encodes CASSSQTLRRDGYTF. The complete variable domain, with remaining parts taken from reference TRBV7-8 and TRBJ1-2, reads GAGVSQSPRYKVAKRGQDVALRCDPISGHVSLFWYQQALGQGPEFLTYFQNEAQLDKSGLPSDRFFAERPEGSVSTLKIQRTQQEDSAVYLCASSSQTLRRDGYTFGSGTRLTVV.

The V call is TRBV7-8, the J call TRBJ2-7; 7 bases are a match to TRBD2. Germline V gene data show CDR1 as SGHVS and CDR2 as FQNEAQ. V gave up 2 bases and J gave up 5 bases; unmatched junction bases: 15. CDR3 length equals 17 residues. The CDR3 DNA follows: TGTGCCAGCAGCTTAAATTCCGGGGCGGGAGCTTTAAACGAGCAGTACTTC. Translation: CASSLNSGAGALNEQYF.

The V and J genes are TRBV5-1 and TRBJ1-1, with D unclear. CDR3 length: 15 residues. The V gene's germline CDR1 is SGHRS and CDR2 YFSETQ. V was clipped by 0 bases and J by 1 base, with 10 bases between them. In DNA form, the CDR3 reads TGCGCCAGCAGCTTGGTGCACACACAGAACACTGAAGCTTTCTTT. Translating gives CASSLVHTQNTEAFF.

The rearrangement uses TRBV7-2 and TRBJ2-3, with D uncertain. The CDR3 is 13 residues long. Germline V gives CDR1 SGHTA, CDR2 FQGNSA. V was cut by 3 bases and J by 4 bases, with 8 bases left in between. The CDR3 region has the DNA TGTGCCAGCAGCTTCCGCAGGTCAGATACGCAGTATTTT. Residues: CASSFRRSDTQYF.

The chain carries TRBV5-1 and TRBJ2-2, with TRBD1 matching over 9 bases. The CDR3 consists of 18 residues. V shed 0 bases and J 3 bases; nucleotides not matched to a gene: 9. Germline CDR1 reads SGHRS; CDR2 reads YFSETQ. CDR3 coding DNA: TGCGCCAGCAGCTTGGGGCGAACCGGGACAGGGTACACCGGGGAGCTGTTTTTT. Translation gives CASSLGRTGTGYTGELFF.

The chain uses TRBV28 and TRBJ2-1, with 13 positions matching TRBD2. The CDR3 extends over 16 amino acids. Germline V CDR1 and CDR2: MDHEN, SYDVKM. V was clipped by 6 bases and J by 5 bases; unmatched bases: 7. CDR3 in amino acids: CASSSWTSGRHNEQFF. The CDR3 nucleotides read TGTGCCAGCAGCTCTTGGACTAGCGGGAGACACAATGAGCAGTTCTTC.

V is TRBV6-5 and J is TRBJ1-1, with a tentative D call TRBD1 (6 bases). The CDR3 has 14 residues. Trimming shortened V by 0 bases and J by 6 bases, and 11 bases separated the two germline ends. Germline V gene lookup returns CDR1 MNHEY and CDR2 SVGAGI. Here the CDR3 reads CASSYSQGGAEAFF. The CDR3, as DNA: TGTGCCAGCAGTTACTCACAGGGTGGGGCTGAAGCTTTCTTT.

Only one count was recorded for this clone. The chain employs TRBV29-1 and TRBJ2-7; D possibly corresponds to TRBD1 (6 bases). This CDR3 is 11 amino acids long. V gave up 7 bases and J gave up 6 bases, with 13 bases separating them. Germline V CDR1 and CDR2: SQVTM, ANQGSEA. The CDR3 nucleotides are TGCAGCGGGTACAGGGTTGGCGAGCAGTACTTC. Residues: CSGYRVGEQYF.

The chain recombines TRBV5-6 with TRBJ2-7; D is unclear. Trimming left V 3 bases short and J 0 bases short, with 16 bases between. Per germline, CDR1 SGHDT and CDR2 YYEEEE. This CDR3 has 16 amino acids. The CDR3 nucleotides are TGTGCCAGCAGCTCCCTAGAGGCGCTTAGCTCCTACGAGCAGTACTTC. It translates to CASSSLEALSSYEQYF.

This chain uses TRBV25-1 with TRBJ2-3; the match to TRBD2 covers 9 bases. This CDR3 is built from 14 residues. Trimming at V came to 3 bases and at J to 6 bases, leaving 4 bases not matched to a gene. Germline V lookup: CDR1 MGHDK, CDR2 SYGVNS. The CDR3 reads CASSDTSGLDTQYF. Here the CDR3 DNA reads TGTGCCAGCAGTGATACTAGCGGGTTGGATACGCAGTATTTT.

This rearrangement joins TRBV5-1 to TRBJ2-1; 7 positions match TRBD2. There are 14 residues in the CDR3. CDR1 SGHRS and CDR2 YFSETQ come from the germline V gene. Trimming at V came to 7 bases and at J to 6 bases, leaving 10 bases not matched to a gene. CDR3: CASLRGGESNEQFF. CDR3 bases: TGCGCCAGCCTAAGGGGAGGGGAATCCAATGAGCAGTTCTTC. Using reference TRBV5-1 and TRBJ2-1 for the parts outside the CDR3, the full variable domain is KAGVTQTPRYLIKTRGQQVTLSCSPISGHRSVSWYQQTPGQGLQFLFEYFSETQRNKGNFPGRFSGRQFSNSRSEMNVSTLELGDSALYLCASLRGGESNEQFFGPGTRLTVL.

The rearrangement joins TRBV29-1 to TRBJ2-7; D is unresolved. The CDR3 totals 11 residues. Trimming cost V 3 bases and J 2 bases, with 5 bases left between them. Germline V gene sequence: CDR1 SQVTM, CDR2 ANQGSEA. In DNA form, the CDR3 reads TGCAGCGTTGATTTCACCTACGAGCAGTACTTC. Residues: CSVDFTYEQYF.

The chain joins TRBV30 to TRBJ1-5; no firm D call. The CDR3 runs 14 residues. Between the trimmed V and J ends, which lost 2 bases and 6 bases, there was a span of 14 bases. Per germline, CDR1 GTSNPN and CDR2 SVGIG (reference sequence). The CDR3 bases are TGTGCCTGGAGTCTTGGGTTAGCTGGTCAGCCCCAGCATTTT. Encoded protein: CAWSLGLAGQPQHF.